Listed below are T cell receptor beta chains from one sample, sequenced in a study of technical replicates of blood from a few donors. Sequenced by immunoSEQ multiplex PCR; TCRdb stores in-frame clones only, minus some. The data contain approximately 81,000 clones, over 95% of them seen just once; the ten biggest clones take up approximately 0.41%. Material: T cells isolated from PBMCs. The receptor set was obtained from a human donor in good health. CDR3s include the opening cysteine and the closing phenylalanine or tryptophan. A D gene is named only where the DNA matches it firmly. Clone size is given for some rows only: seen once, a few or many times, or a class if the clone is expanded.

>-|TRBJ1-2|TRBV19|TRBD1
CAREQGELTKRIADCPYGYTF
TGTGCCAGGGAACAGGGGGAGCTTACAAAGAGGATTGCGGATTGCCCCTATGGCTACACCTTC
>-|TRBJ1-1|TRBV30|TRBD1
CAWSPQGYTEAFF
TGTGCCTGGAGTCCACAGGGGTACACTGAAGCTTTCTTT
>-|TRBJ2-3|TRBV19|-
CASTNGFTDTQYF
TGTGCCAGTACAAATGGCTTCACAGATACGCAGTATTTT
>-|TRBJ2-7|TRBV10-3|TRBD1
CAISATGGLVYEQYF
TGTGCCATCAGTGCTACAGGGGGCTTGGTTTACGAGCAGTACTTC
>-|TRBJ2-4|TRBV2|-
CASTEGELNIQYF
TGTGCCAGCACTGAGGGAGAACTAAACATTCAGTACTTC
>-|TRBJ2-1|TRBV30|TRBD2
CAWWEGEQFF
TGTGCCTGGTGGGAGGGTGAGCAGTTCTTC
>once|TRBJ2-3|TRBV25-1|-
CASSVAFVDTQYF
TGTGCCAGCAGCGTAGCCTTTGTTGATACGCAGTATTTT
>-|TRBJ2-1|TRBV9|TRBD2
CASSPTGLGDHNEQFF
TGTGCCAGCAGCCCAACGGGACTAGGGGACCACAATGAGCAGTTCTTC
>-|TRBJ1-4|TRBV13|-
CASSLFTNEKLFF
TGTGCCAGCAGCCTATTCACCAATGAAAAACTGTTTTTT
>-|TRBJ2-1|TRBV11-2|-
CASSLNSEQFF
TGTGCCAGCAGCTTAAATAGTGAGCAGTTCTTC
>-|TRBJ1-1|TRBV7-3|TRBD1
CASSPGQGTEAFF
TGTGCCAGCAGCCCAGGACAGGGAACTGAAGCTTTCTTT
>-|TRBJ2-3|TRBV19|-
CASSPEADTQYF
TGTGCCAGTAGCCCCGAGGCAGATACGCAGTATTTT
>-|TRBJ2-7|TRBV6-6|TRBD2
CASSYRAGGGDEQYF
TGTGCCAGCAGTTATCGAGCGGGAGGGGGGGACGAGCAGTACTTC
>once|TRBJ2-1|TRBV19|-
CASSTMREFNEQFF
TGTGCCAGTAGTACTATGAGGGAGTTCAATGAGCAGTTCTTC
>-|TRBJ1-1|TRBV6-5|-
CASRGITEAFF
TGTGCCAGTCGAGGGATCACTGAAGCTTTCTTT
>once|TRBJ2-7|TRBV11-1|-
CASSRDFTYEQYF
TGTGCCAGCAGCCGGGACTTCACCTACGAGCAGTACTTC
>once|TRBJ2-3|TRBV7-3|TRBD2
CASSKDSGLLFDTQYF
TGTGCCAGCAGCAAGGACTCGGGACTATTATTCGATACGCAGTATTTT
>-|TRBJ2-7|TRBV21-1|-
CASSWLGHPPNEQYF
TGTGCCAGCAGTTGGTTAGGACACCCTCCCAACGAGCAGTACTTC
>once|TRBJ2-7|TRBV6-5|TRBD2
CASKEREGVEQYF
TGTGCCAGCAAGGAGCGGGAGGGGGTCGAGCAGTACTTC
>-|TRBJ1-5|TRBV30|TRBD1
CAWSAVQGGNQPQHF
TGTGCCTGGAGCGCTGTGCAGGGGGGCAATCAGCCCCAGCATTTT
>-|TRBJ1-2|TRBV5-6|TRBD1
CASSLILVGQEYGYTF
TGTGCCAGCAGCTTAATCCTGGTTGGACAGGAGTATGGCTACACCTTC
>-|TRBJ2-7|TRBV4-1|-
CASSLVGDGYEQYF
TGCGCCAGCAGCCTGGTGGGCGACGGCTACGAGCAGTACTTC
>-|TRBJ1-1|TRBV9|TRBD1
CASSPRTGVNTEAFF
TGTGCCAGCAGCCCACGGACAGGGGTGAACACTGAAGCTTTCTTT
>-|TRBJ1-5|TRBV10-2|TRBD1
CASSEQGAAQPQHF
TGCGCCAGCAGTGAACAGGGGGCAGCTCAGCCCCAGCATTTT
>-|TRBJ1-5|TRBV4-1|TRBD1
CASSQVTGESGLQPQHF
TGCGCCAGCAGCCAAGTGACAGGGGAAAGCGGACTCCAGCCCCAGCATTTT
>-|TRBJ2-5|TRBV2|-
CATEETQYF
TGTGCCACAGAAGAGACCCAGTACTTC
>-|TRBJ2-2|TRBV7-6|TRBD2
CASSPLAGGSGELFF
TGTGCCAGCAGCCCGTTAGCGGGAGGTTCGGGGGAGCTGTTTTTT
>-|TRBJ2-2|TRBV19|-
CASRMSGETGELFF
TGTGCCAGTAGAATGTCGGGAGAGACCGGGGAGCTGTTTTTT
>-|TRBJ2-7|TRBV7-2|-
CASSLESAGQIYEQYF
TGTGCCAGCAGCTTAGAATCCGCGGGACAGATCTACGAGCAGTACTTC
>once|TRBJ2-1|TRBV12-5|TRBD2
CASDPSGRLEEQFF
TGTGCTAGTGACCCTAGCGGGAGACTGGAGGAGCAGTTCTTC
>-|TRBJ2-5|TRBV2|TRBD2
CASSAVSGTPRETQYF
TGTGCCAGCAGTGCTGTGAGCGGGACCCCGAGGGAGACCCAGTACTTC
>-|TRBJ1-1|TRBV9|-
CASSAMSNTEAFF
TGTGCCAGCAGCGCCATGTCGAACACTGAAGCTTTCTTT
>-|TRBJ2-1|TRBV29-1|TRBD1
CSVLGTGDSNEQFF
TGCAGCGTACTAGGGACAGGGGATTCCAATGAGCAGTTCTTC
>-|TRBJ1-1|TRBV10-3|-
CATSDSKNTEAFF
TGTGCCACCTCGGACAGTAAGAACACTGAAGCTTTCTTT
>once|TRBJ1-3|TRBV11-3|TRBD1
CASSVTGRAGNTIYF
TGTGCCAGCAGCGTGACAGGGAGAGCCGGAAACACCATATATTTT
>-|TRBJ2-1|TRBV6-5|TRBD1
CASSYSGTGFGEQFF
TGTGCCAGCAGTTACTCCGGGACAGGCTTTGGGGAGCAGTTCTTC
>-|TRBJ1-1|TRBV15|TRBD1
CATSTPGQGAEAFF
TGTGCCACCAGCACACCGGGACAGGGGGCTGAAGCTTTCTTT
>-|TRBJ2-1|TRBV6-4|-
CASSDSMGGRQQFF
TGTGCCAGCAGTGACTCGATGGGGGGAAGGCAGCAGTTCTTC
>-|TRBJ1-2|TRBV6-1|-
CASAPDWGGGYTF
TGTGCCAGCGCCCCGGACTGGGGAGGGGGCTACACCTTC
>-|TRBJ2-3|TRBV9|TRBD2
CASSVVAGGDTQYF
TGTGCCAGCAGCGTAGTGGCGGGAGGAGATACGCAGTATTTT
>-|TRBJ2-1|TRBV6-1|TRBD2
CASSGGLAGWGEQFF
TGTGCCAGCAGTGGGGGACTAGCGGGCTGGGGTGAGCAGTTCTTC
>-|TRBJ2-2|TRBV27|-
CASSPTSIAAGELFF
TGTGCCAGCAGTCCTACCTCAATAGCGGCCGGGGAGCTGTTTTTT
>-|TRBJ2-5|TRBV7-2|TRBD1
CASSTGQDQTQYF
TGTGCCAGCAGCACCGGACAGGATCAGACCCAGTACTTC
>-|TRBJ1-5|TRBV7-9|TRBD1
CASSIGQGSQPQHF
TGTGCCAGCAGCATAGGACAGGGTAGTCAGCCCCAGCATTTT
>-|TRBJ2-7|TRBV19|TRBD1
CASSPLHRDRAYEQYF
TGTGCCAGTAGTCCCCTCCACCGGGACAGAGCCTACGAGCAGTACTTC
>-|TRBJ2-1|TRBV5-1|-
CASSLRGLVSSYNEQFF
TGCGCCAGCAGCTTGAGGGGACTGGTTAGCTCCTACAATGAGCAGTTCTTC
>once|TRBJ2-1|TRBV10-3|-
CAIRQESSYNEQFF
TGTGCCATCAGGCAGGAAAGCTCCTACAATGAGCAGTTCTTC
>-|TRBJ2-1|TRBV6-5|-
CASTVDSARYNEQFF
TGTGCCAGCACCGTGGACAGCGCCCGTTACAATGAGCAGTTCTTC
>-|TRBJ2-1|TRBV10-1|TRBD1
CASSDPRGLGGSADNEQFF
TGCGCCAGCAGTGACCCCAGGGGGCTAGGAGGGAGCGCGGACAATGAGCAGTTCTTC
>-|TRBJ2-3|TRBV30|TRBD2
CAWSALAGGTDTQYF
TGTGCCTGGAGTGCCCTAGCGGGAGGTACAGATACGCAGTATTTT
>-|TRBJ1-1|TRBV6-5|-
CASSYARGVTEAFF
TGTGCCAGCAGTTACGCACGGGGAGTTACTGAAGCTTTCTTT
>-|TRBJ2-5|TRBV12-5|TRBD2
CASGLGSGGSETQYF
TGTGCTAGTGGTTTGGGGAGCGGGGGGTCAGAGACCCAGTACTTC
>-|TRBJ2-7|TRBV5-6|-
CASSLIRGEQYF
TGTGCCAGCAGCTTGATAAGAGGCGAGCAGTACTTC
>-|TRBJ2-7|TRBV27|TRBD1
CASSLARGSAEQYF
TGTGCCAGCAGTTTAGCCAGGGGGAGTGCCGAGCAGTACTTC
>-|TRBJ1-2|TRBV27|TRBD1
CASSLGQGHGYTF
TGTGCCAGCAGTTTAGGACAGGGGCATGGCTACACCTTC
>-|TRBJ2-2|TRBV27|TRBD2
CASSEGGRRSGELFF
TGTGCCAGCAGTGAGGGCGGGAGAAGGTCCGGGGAGCTGTTTTTT
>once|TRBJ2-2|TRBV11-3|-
CASSLNLILGQYTGELFF
TGTGCCAGCAGCTTAAATCTGATTCTTGGACAGTACACCGGGGAGCTGTTTTTT
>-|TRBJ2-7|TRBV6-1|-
CASSEVPVSSYEQYF
TGTGCCAGCAGTGAAGTCCCCGTGAGCTCCTACGAGCAGTACTTC
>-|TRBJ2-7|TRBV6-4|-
CASSPHTGNIYEQYF
TGTGCCAGCAGTCCCCATACAGGGAACATCTACGAGCAGTACTTC
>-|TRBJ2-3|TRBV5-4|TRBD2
CASSWDQSGRIDTQYF
TGTGCCAGCAGCTGGGATCAGAGCGGGAGGATTGATACGCAGTATTTT